A single T cell receptor beta chain is shown here with its context. The length of the CDR3 is 15 residues. The V gene's germline CDR1 is SQVTM and CDR2 ANQGSEA. Trimming took 5 bases from V and 1 from J; bases not matched to a gene: 7. The data are from a study of blood T cell repertoires in COVID-19. Only in-frame clones appear in the TCRdb table, and some are missing; sequencing was by immunoSEQ multiplex PCR. The data show 120,000 or so clones, around 80% seen once. The receptor was derived from a man aged 35 to 55 with active or convalescent COVID-19. This chain uses TRBV29-1 with TRBJ2-4, with 8 bases aligning to TRBD1. The source material was peripheral blood. The CDR3: CSVTGQVGAKNIQYF. The CDR3 DNA sequence: TGCAGCGTTACGGGACAGGTGGGGGCCAAAAACATTCAGTACTTC.